This T cell receptor (beta chain) appears in the sequencing data of a study of blood T cell repertoires in COVID-19. Study-wide background: The origin of the acute and convalescent COVID-19 samples was the United States, Italy and Spain. In each case, the material was cDNA or gDNA derived from T cells, B-cell-depleted T cells, or PBMCs.

V was clipped by 2 bases and J by 0 bases, with 7 bases between them. Looked up from germline, CDR1 is MNHEY and CDR2 is SVGAGI. This CDR3 contains 14 residues. Authors' data handling: It was from reference gene primer amplification that nucleated cell counts were estimated. Profiling relied on immunoSEQ multiplex PCR, and the TCRdb table lists in-frame clones only, not all of them. V and J calls plus clone size are reproduced from that table; the DNA served to infer D and trimming. The data contain about 200,000 clones, around 87% of them singletons. This clone was seen ten or more times. Sequenced input: peripheral blood. The chain combines TRBV6-5 with TRBJ1-1, with D uncertain. The TCR was taken from a man aged 55 to 70 with acute or convalescent COVID-19. In nucleotides, the CDR3 is TGTGCCAGCAGTTACAGCCTACTGAACACTGAAGCTTTCTTT. Residues: CASSYSLLNTEAFF.